Following are 28 T cell receptor beta chains from one sample sequenced in a study of blood T cell repertoires in COVID-19. Sequencing was performed with immunoSEQ multiplex PCR; in TCRdb, only in-frame clones are kept and a portion is missing. This table holds 25,000 to 35,000 clones, 84% found once. The sequenced material came from peripheral blood. All receptors derive from a man in his 70s with active COVID-19.

This CDR3 is CASSNTGVRTEAFF. The CDR3 DNA sequence: TGTGCCAGCAGCAACACAGGGGTAAGAACTGAAGCTTTCTTT. The rearrangement uses TRBV5-4 and TRBJ1-1, with 7 bases lining up with TRBD1. Germline-derived CDR1 and CDR2 are SGHNT and YYREEE (reference sequence). The V segment lost 4 bases and the J segment 5 bases; nucleotides outside the gene matches: 8. The CDR3 length is 14 residues.

The V and J genes are TRBV6-4 and TRBJ1-1; the match to TRBD1 covers 7 bases. Germline CDR1 MRHNA, CDR2 SNTAGT. The ends lost 6 bases at V and 6 bases at J; junction bases unmatched: 10. The CDR3 covers 14 residues. CDR3 protein: CASSHRQGGAEAFF. The CDR3 coding sequence is TGTGCCAGCAGCCATAGACAGGGCGGCGCTGAAGCTTTCTTT.

The chain links TRBV11-3 to TRBJ2-1; TRBD2 matches 9 bases. The CDR3 covers 15 residues. V shed 2 bases and J 11 bases; nucleotides not matched to a gene: 10. Per the germline V gene, CDR1 is SGHNT and CDR2 is YENEEA. CDR3 protein: CASSLISGGSQQQFF. CDR3 coding DNA: TGTGCCAGCAGCTTAATTAGCGGGGGCTCCCAACAGCAGTTCTTC.

This chain connects TRBV28 to TRBJ2-2, with TRBD1 identical over 12 bases. Germline CDR1 is MDHEN and CDR2 is SYDVKM. CDR3 length: 18 amino acids. V was clipped by 6 bases and J by 2 bases; unmatched bases: 10. CDR3 nucleotide sequence: TGTGCCAGCAGCATTCCGGGACAGGGGGCTCTAAACACCGGGGAGCTGTTTTTT. It translates to CASSIPGQGALNTGELFF. Variable domain in full (rest from reference TRBV28 and TRBJ2-2): DVKVTQSSRYLVKRTGEKVFLECVQDMDHENMFWYRQDPGLGLRLIYFSYDVKMKEKGDIPEGYSVSREKKERFSLILESASTNQTSMYLCASSIPGQGALNTGELFFGEGSRLTVL.

This rearrangement joins TRBV7-8 to TRBJ2-7, with TRBD2 matching over 16 bases. This CDR3 is built from 17 residues. The germline CDR1 and CDR2 sequences are SGHVS and FQNEAQ. The junction had 11 bases not matched to a gene; V was cut back by 8 bases and J by 4 bases. Here the CDR3 reads CASGFSGLAGGRYEQYF. CDR3 DNA sequence: TGTGCCAGCGGGTTTTCGGGACTAGCGGGGGGGCGGTACGAGCAGTACTTC.

The chain employs TRBV9 and TRBJ1-2, with 9 bases lining up with TRBD1. Germline CDR1 reads SGDLS; CDR2 reads YYNGEE. This CDR3 has 15 residues. V shed 4 bases, J shed 2 bases, and the junction held 6 bases outside the gene matches. CDR3 loop: CASSLGTGRNYGYTF. The CDR3 DNA follows: TGTGCCAGCAGCCTAGGGACAGGGCGAAACTATGGCTACACCTTC.

The J gene is TRBJ1-4, the V gene TRBV6-6; unclear D gene. With 0 bases removed from V and 8 bases from J, the gap between germline ends came to 4 bases. CDR1 is MNHNY, CDR2 SVGAGI, per germline (reference sequence). The CDR3 is made up of 12 amino acids. The CDR3 DNA is TGTGCCAGCAGTTACTCGAGGGAAAAACTGTTTTTT. Translation: CASSYSREKLFF.

V and J are TRBV11-2 and TRBJ2-2, with a possible D match to TRBD2 (6 bases). Trimming removed 3 bases at V and 8 bases at J, with 19 bases between. This CDR3 comprises 16 residues. Germline V gene data show CDR1 as SGHAT and CDR2 as FQNNGV. CDR3 sequence reads: CASSFSGLTPTGELFF. The CDR3 DNA follows: TGTGCCAGCAGCTTTAGCGGACTAACTCCCACAGGGGAGCTGTTTTTT.

CDR3 coding DNA: TGTGCCAGCAGTCGGACAGGGGAGGGGGCCAAAAACATTCAGTACTTC. It specifies CASSRTGEGAKNIQYF. The chain has TRBV6-2 or TRBV6-3 and TRBJ2-4, with TRBD1 matching over 9 bases. This CDR3 comprises 16 residues. Germline V lookup: CDR1 MNHEY, CDR2 SVGEGT. Trimming removed 5 bases from V and 1 base from J; junction bases left unmatched: 6.

The V gene is TRBV3-1 (or the pseudogene TRBV3-2), the J gene TRBJ2-7; tentative D call: TRBD2 (5 bases). Per the germline V gene, CDR1 is LGHDT and CDR2 is YNNKEL (reference sequence). The CDR3 sequence is 15 residues long. V lost 4 bases to trimming and J lost 6 bases, with 19 bases between them. The CDR3 spells CASSRTDLGVSEQYF. DNA for the CDR3: TGTGCCAGCAGCCGGACCGACCTCGGGGTCTCCGAGCAGTACTTC.

This rearrangement joins TRBV7-2 to TRBJ2-7; 15 bases match TRBD2. Trimming at V came to 2 bases and at J to 7 bases, leaving 6 bases not matched to a gene. This CDR3 spans 16 amino acids. The germline V gene encodes CDR1 SGHTA and CDR2 FQGNSA. The CDR3 sequence: CASSLPGLAGGKEQYF. The CDR3 nucleotides are TGTGCCAGCAGCTTACCTGGACTAGCGGGGGGGAAGGAGCAGTACTTC.

This CDR3 is CASSDYRGSSGNTIYF. The CDR3 DNA sequence: TGTGCCAGCAGCGATTACAGGGGAAGCTCTGGAAACACCATATATTTT. The chain is built from TRBV14 and TRBJ1-3, with TRBD1 matching over 7 bases. V was clipped by 5 bases and J by 0 bases; unmatched bases: 7. Germline CDR1 and CDR2: SGHDN and FVKESK. The CDR3 is made up of 16 amino acids. The whole variable domain, filled in from reference TRBV14 and TRBJ1-3, reads EAGVTQFPSHSVIEKGQTVTLRCDPISGHDNLYWYRRVMGKEIKFLLHFVKESKQDESGMPNNRFLAERTGGTYSTLKVQPAELEDSGVYFCASSDYRGSSGNTIYFGEGSWLTVV.

This chain joins TRBV7-9 and TRBJ1-6; no clear D gene. V was cut by 5 bases and J by 8 bases, with 7 bases left in between. The germline V gene encodes CDR1 SEHNR and CDR2 FQNEAQ (reference sequence). This CDR3 is built from 12 residues. The CDR3 DNA is TGTGCCAGCAGCGGCAGTTATTCACCCCTCCACTTT. This translates into CASSGSYSPLHF. The full variable domain, its missing parts supplied by reference TRBV7-9 and TRBJ1-6, is DTGVSQNPRHKITKRGQNVTFRCDPISEHNRLYWYRQTLGQGPEFLTYFQNEAQLEKSRLLSDRFSAERPKGSFSTLEIQRTEQGDSAMYLCASSGSYSPLHFGNGTRLTVT.

V usage is TRBV5-1 and J usage is TRBJ2-2, with D possibly TRBD2 on 6 matching bases. V was clipped by 1 base and J by 4 bases, with 8 bases between them. CDR1 is SGHRS, CDR2 YFSETQ, per germline. This CDR3 spans 14 amino acids. The CDR3 loop is CASSLLGLTGELFF. The CDR3 nucleotides read TGCGCCAGCAGCTTGTTGGGACTCACCGGGGAGCTGTTTTTT.

The chain uses TRBV19 and TRBJ2-7, with TRBD2 matching over 8 bases. CDR3 size: 15 residues. Germline CDR1 reads LNHDA; CDR2 reads SQIVND (reference sequence). Trimming cost V 6 bases and J 5 bases; bases outside gene matches: 12. Here the CDR3 reads CASSQAGVVIHEQYF. The CDR3 DNA sequence: TGTGCCAGTAGCCAAGCGGGGGTGGTTATCCACGAGCAGTACTTC.

This clone has only one observation. The CDR3 reads CASSLQGPLSLVTNEKLFF. CDR3 DNA sequence: TGTGCCAGCAGCTTGCAGGGCCCTCTCTCGTTGGTTACTAATGAAAAACTGTTTTTT. J is TRBJ1-4 and V is TRBV7-2, with D possibly matching TRBD1 (5 bases). The length of the CDR3 is 19 residues. V shed 3 bases and J shed 2 bases, with 22 bases lying between them. In germline, CDR1 is SGHTA, CDR2 FQGNSA.

J is TRBJ2-5 and V is TRBV6-5; TRBD1 might be the D (5 bases). This CDR3 has 14 amino acids. Germline CDR1 reads MNHEY; CDR2 reads SVGAGI. V shed 0 bases and J shed 5 bases, with 10 bases lying between them. The DNA of the CDR3 is TGTGCCAGCAGTTACTCCCCCAGGGTCGAGACCCAGTACTTC. Its translation: CASSYSPRVETQYF.

The V gene is TRBV27, the J gene TRBJ2-3; 8 bases agree with TRBD1. The V gene's germline CDR1 is MNHEY and CDR2 SMNVEV (reference sequence). The junction had 3 bases not matched to a gene; V was cut back by 1 base and J by 0 bases. This CDR3 comprises 16 residues. CDR3 sequence reads: CASSLFQGASTDTQYF. DNA for the CDR3: TGTGCCAGCAGTTTATTTCAGGGGGCTAGCACAGATACGCAGTATTTT.

This chain connects TRBV11-2 to TRBJ2-5; TRBD2 matches at 11 bases. The CDR3 totals 17 residues. CDR1 is SGHAT, CDR2 FQNNGV, per germline. With V trimmed by 3 bases and J by 4 bases, 10 bases remained unmatched. The CDR3 DNA is TGTGCCAGCAGCTTTGAGCTAGCGGGGGGTTCGGGAGAGACCCAGTACTTC. Translated: CASSFELAGGSGETQYF.

This chain joins TRBV28 and TRBJ1-2, with 10 bases fitting TRBD1. Trimming removed 6 bases from V and 7 bases from J; junction bases left unmatched: 5. CDR3 size: 13 residues. Germline CDR1 is MDHEN and CDR2 is SYDVKM. DNA for the CDR3: TGTGCCAGCAGACCCCGGGACAGGGGTGGCTACACCTTC. Encoded protein: CASRPRDRGGYTF.

The chain is built from TRBV12-5 and TRBJ2-4; 7 nucleotides match TRBD1. The CDR3 is 14 residues long. The germline CDR1 and CDR2 sequences are LGHNT and FRNRAP. The junction had 4 bases not matched to a gene; V was cut back by 2 bases and J by 6 bases. The CDR3 bases are TGTGCTAGTGGTTTGCCAGGACAGGCAAACATTCAGTACTTC. It encodes CASGLPGQANIQYF.

CDR3 DNA: TGTGCCAGCAGGCCAACTAGCGGGGGGGCTCGGCAGTTCTTC. Translating gives CASRPTSGGARQFF. The rearrangement joins TRBV2 to TRBJ2-1; 13 nucleotides agree with TRBD2. This CDR3 has 14 residues. Germline CDR1 SNHLY, CDR2 FYNNEI. Trimming took 6 bases from V and 12 from J; bases not matched to a gene: 8. The full variable domain, completed using reference TRBV2 and TRBJ2-1, is EPEVTQTPSHQVTQMGQEVILRCVPISNHLYFYWYRQILGQKVEFLVSFYNNEISEKSEIFDDQFSVERPDGSNFTLKIRSTKLEDSAMYFCASRPTSGGARQFFGPGTRLTVL.

This chain links TRBV4-1 with TRBJ2-3; D gene uncertain. Trimming stripped 1 base from V and 5 bases from J, with 19 bases between. The germline V gene has CDR1 MGHRA and CDR2 YSYEKL. The CDR3 has 17 residues. The CDR3 here is CASSQGPPVVLGDTQYF. As DNA, the CDR3 is TGCGCCAGCAGCCAAGGCCCCCCGGTGGTGCTTGGAGATACGCAGTATTTT.

The genes are TRBV2 and TRBJ1-5, with 8 bases lining up with TRBD1. CDR1 is SNHLY, CDR2 FYNNEI, per germline. V was clipped by 1 base and J by 6 bases; unmatched bases: 5. This CDR3 region has 15 residues. This chain's CDR3 is CASSEGTGFSQPQHF. CDR3 DNA sequence: TGTGCCAGCAGTGAAGGGACAGGGTTTAGTCAGCCCCAGCATTTT.

The rearrangement links TRBV6-1 to TRBJ1-1; weak D call: TRBD1 (6 bases). CDR1 is MNHNS, CDR2 SASEGT, per germline. Trimming stripped 0 bases from V and 5 bases from J, with 10 bases between. The CDR3 spans 14 residues. The CDR3 here is CASSEASRGTEAFF. CDR3 nucleotides: TGTGCCAGCAGTGAAGCTAGTAGGGGGACTGAAGCTTTCTTT.

This clone turned up a few times. Here the CDR3 omits its conserved ending phenylalanine or tryptophan, so a read error is the likely source. It is unclear where the CDR3 begins or ends on the DNA, so no DNA is shown, and the CDR3 is as TCRdb lists it. The chain joins TRBV2 to TRBJ1-1. CDR1 and CDR2 (germline): SNHLY, FYNNEI. The CDR3 sequence runs 12 residues, both termini included. CDR3 protein: CASSEGRGSPRV.

The chain uses TRBV28 and TRBJ1-1; D remains ambiguous. CDR1 MDHEN and CDR2 SYDVKM come from the germline V gene. V was shortened by 7 bases and J by 8 bases, with 17 bases between the two germline ends. CDR3 length: 13 residues. CDR3 sequence: CASNTPSEPEAFF. DNA for the CDR3: TGTGCCAGCAACACCCCCTCGGAGCCGGAAGCTTTCTTT.

The rearrangement links TRBV5-1 to TRBJ1-2, with 7 bases identical to TRBD1. The CDR3 contains 18 residues. Per germline, CDR1 SGHRS and CDR2 YFSETQ. Trimming removed 0 bases from V and 0 bases from J; junction bases left unmatched: 11. CDR3 amino acids: CASSLDPTGPGPNYGYTF. The DNA for the CDR3 is TGCGCCAGCAGCTTGGACCCGACAGGGCCAGGCCCTAACTATGGCTACACCTTC.